The sequence of this T cell receptor (beta chain) was determined in a study of Tregs in tolerant kidney transplant recipients. Study-wide results and limits: Expanding Tregs on activated donor B cells appeared to best identify donor-specific TCRbeta clones.

This clone was observed a single time. Its antigen is not known. Germline V gene data show CDR1 as SGHTA and CDR2 as FQGNSA. CDR3 length: 15 amino acids. Trimming removed 5 bases from V and 2 bases from J, with 14 bases in between. Assay used: immunoSEQ multiplex PCR; TCRdb lists only in-frame clones, some missing. The table includes 15,000 to 18,000 clones, about half detected once. CFSE-labeled recipient PBMCs were cultured five to seven days with irradiated graft donor PBMCs, then FACS-sorted. This chain joins TRBV7-2 and TRBJ2-3; no reliable D call. This receptor was taken from a human patient who received a combined kidney and bone marrow transplant. The source was CD4+ T cells from blood cultured with allogeneic cells, collected before the transplant. Written as DNA, the CDR3 is TGTGCCAGCAGCCCCGTGGCAGGCCACACAGATACGCAGTATTTT. Translated: CASSPVAGHTDTQYF.